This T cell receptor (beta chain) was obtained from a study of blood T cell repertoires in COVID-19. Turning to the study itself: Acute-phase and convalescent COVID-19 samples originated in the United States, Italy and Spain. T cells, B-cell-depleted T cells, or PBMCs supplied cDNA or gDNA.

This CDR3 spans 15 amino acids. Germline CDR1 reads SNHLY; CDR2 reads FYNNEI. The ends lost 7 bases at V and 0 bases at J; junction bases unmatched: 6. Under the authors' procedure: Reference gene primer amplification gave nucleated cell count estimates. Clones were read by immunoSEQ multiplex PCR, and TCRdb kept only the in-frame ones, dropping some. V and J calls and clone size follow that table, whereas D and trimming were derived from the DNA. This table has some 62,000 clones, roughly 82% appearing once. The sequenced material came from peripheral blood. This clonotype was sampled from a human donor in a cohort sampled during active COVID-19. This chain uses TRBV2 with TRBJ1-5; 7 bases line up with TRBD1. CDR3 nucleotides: TGTGCCAGCAAAAGGGACAGAAATAGCAATCAGCCCCAGCATTTT. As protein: CASKRDRNSNQPQHF. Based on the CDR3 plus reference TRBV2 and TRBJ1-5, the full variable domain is EPEVTQTPSHQVTQMGQEVILRCVPISNHLYFYWYRQILGQKVEFLVSFYNNEISEKSEIFDDQFSVERPDGSNFTLKIRSTKLEDSAMYFCASKRDRNSNQPQHFGDGTRLSIL.